The 30 T cell receptor beta chains below come from one sample, sequenced in a study of vaccination effects on CD4 cells after COVID-19. Which antigens these TCRs recognize remains unknown. Sequencing was performed with immunoSEQ multiplex PCR; in TCRdb, only in-frame clones are kept and a portion is missing. This sample has approximately 15,000 clones, with over 65% found just once. Antigen-specific CD4+ T cells were first expanded with viral peptide pools by the ViraFEST assay and only then sequenced. Subsequent to a culture period of approximately 11 days, CD4+ T cells were isolated. This material consisted of CD4+ T cells from PBMCs cultured with HCoV-229E spike peptides, taken before COVID-19 vaccination. The receptors stem from a human donor who received a COVID-19 vaccine.

This clone was recorded a few times. Other DNA sequences in the same sample also yield this CDR3. The chain joins TRBV5-4 to TRBJ2-5, with TRBD2 as a possible D gene (6 bases). The CDR3 loop spans 15 amino acids. The germline CDR1 and CDR2 sequences are SGHNT and YYREEE (reference sequence). The V gene lost 4 bases and the J gene lost 3 bases, with 16 bases spanning the gap. CDR3 nucleotides: TGTGCCAGCAGCGTCTCCGGGACTTCAAAAGAGACCCAGTACTTC. This codes for CASSVSGTSKETQYF.

The rearrangement joins TRBV3-1 (or the pseudogene TRBV3-2) to TRBJ2-7, with D possibly being TRBD1 or TRBD2 (5 bases each). CDR1 is LGHDT and CDR2 is YNNKEL in the germline V gene (reference sequence). Trimming cost V 4 bases and J 2 bases, with 9 bases left between them. The CDR3 consists of 13 residues. CDR3 region: CASSRLGAYEQYF. In nucleotides, the CDR3 is TGTGCCAGCAGCCGTTTGGGGGCCTACGAGCAGTACTTC.

This sequence joins TRBV19 and TRBJ2-1, with TRBD2 identical over 8 bases. The CDR3 loop spans 15 amino acids. V trimming: 5 bases; J trimming: 7 bases; junction bases outside the gene matches: 10. CDR1 and CDR2 from the germline V gene are LNHDA and SQIVND (reference sequence). The CDR3 DNA sequence: TGTGCCAGTAGTCCCTTAGCGGGAAACGTGAATGAGCAGTTCTTC. Residues: CASSPLAGNVNEQFF.

The rearrangement joins TRBV6-2 or TRBV6-3 to TRBJ1-2, with D possibly being TRBD1 (5 bases). V shed 0 bases and J shed 5 bases, with 10 bases lying between them. The length of the CDR3 is 14 residues. Germline loops: CDR1 MNHEY, CDR2 SVGEGT. CDR3 loop: CASSYSSGSYGYTF. CDR3 nucleotide sequence: TGTGCCAGCAGTTACTCTTCAGGGTCTTATGGCTACACCTTC.

This chain joins TRBV19 and TRBJ1-4; D gene ambiguous. V lost 11 bases and J lost 10, with 20 bases in between. The CDR3 sequence is 13 residues long. CDR1 and CDR2 (germline): LNHDA, SQIVND (reference sequence). The CDR3 region has the DNA TGTGCCGGGTCCGACGTAGCCGCCCGAAAACTGTTTTTT. It codes for CAGSDVAARKLFF.

This chain links TRBV4-2 with TRBJ2-3; TRBD1 matches at 9 bases. The ends lost 4 bases at V and 0 bases at J; junction bases unmatched: 11. Per the germline V gene, CDR1 is LGHNA and CDR2 is YNFKEQ. This CDR3 comprises 18 residues. The CDR3 coding sequence is TGTGCCAGCAGCCCCAAACCGATGACAGGGGGGAGCACAGATACGCAGTATTTT. Translation: CASSPKPMTGGSTDTQYF.

This clone showed up just a few times. The chain links TRBV7-8 to TRBJ2-2; D perhaps matches TRBD1 (6 bases). Trimming stripped 1 base from V and 0 bases from J, with 15 bases between. In germline, CDR1 is SGHVS, CDR2 FQNEAQ. The CDR3 extends over 18 amino acids. In nucleotides, the CDR3 is TGTGCCAGCAGCTTAGGGGTTCCGGCAGGGGCGAACACCGGGGAGCTGTTTTTT. Translated: CASSLGVPAGANTGELFF.

The genes are TRBV2 and TRBJ2-1; 8 nucleotides agree with TRBD1. The germline V gene encodes CDR1 SNHLY and CDR2 FYNNEI. Germline trimming cut 6 bases from V and 0 bases from J; bases unmatched to any gene: 4. The CDR3 spans 15 residues. CDR3 sequence reads: CASRRTGSSYNEQFF. The CDR3 region has the DNA TGTGCCAGCAGACGGACAGGGAGCTCCTACAATGAGCAGTTCTTC.

This clone came up once. The chain carries TRBV28 and TRBJ1-1, with 10 bases fitting TRBD1. Germline-derived CDR1 and CDR2 are MDHEN and SYDVKM. This CDR3 region has 15 residues. With 7 bases clipped from V and 0 bases from J, the junction kept 5 bases outside the gene matches. CDR3 sequence (DNA): TGTGCCAGCATGACAGGGGGCCGTATGAACACTGAAGCTTTCTTT. Amino acid sequence: CASMTGGRMNTEAFF.

CDR3 amino acids: CASSLGGRDTEAFF. CDR3 DNA sequence: TGTGCCAGCAGCTTAGGCGGCCGGGACACTGAAGCTTTCTTT. The chain uses TRBV11-3 and TRBJ1-1; D is undetermined. The CDR3 sequence is 14 residues long. With 1 base removed from V and 3 bases from J, the gap between germline ends came to 9 bases. CDR1 is SGHNT, CDR2 YENEEA, per germline.

The chain employs TRBV15 and TRBJ2-7; TRBD1 matches 9 bases. Trimming took 0 bases from V and 5 from J; bases not matched to a gene: 23. The CDR3 has 21 residues. Germline V gene data show CDR1 as LNHNV and CDR2 as YYDKDF (reference sequence). Here the CDR3 DNA reads TGTGCCACCAGCAGAGATGGGTCTCTTGGGTATAAACCGGGACAGGGAGACGAGCAGTACTTC. Translating gives CATSRDGSLGYKPGQGDEQYF.

The chain links TRBV6-5 to TRBJ1-6; no definite D call. Trimming cost V 2 bases and J 11 bases, with 4 bases left between them. The CDR3 has 11 amino acids. CDR1 is MNHEY and CDR2 is SVGAGI in the germline V gene. The CDR3 DNA sequence: TGTGCCAGCAGTTACATGACACCCCTCCACTTT. It encodes CASSYMTPLHF.

This clone was seen more than once but under ten times. The chain carries TRBV3-1 (or the pseudogene TRBV3-2) and TRBJ1-2; maybe TRBD1 (5 bases). Per the germline V gene, CDR1 is LGHDT and CDR2 is YNNKEL (reference sequence). V shed 0 bases and J shed 3 bases, with 17 bases lying between them. This CDR3 spans 17 amino acids. CDR3 sequence: CASSQERGLLVDYGYTF. In DNA form, the CDR3 reads TGTGCCAGCAGCCAAGAACGGGGCCTGTTGGTCGACTATGGCTACACCTTC.

This sequence joins TRBV5-1 and TRBJ2-7; D not resolved. The CDR3 is made up of 12 amino acids. The V end lost 3 bases, the J end lost 7 bases, and 11 bases lay between the germline ends. The germline V gene has CDR1 SGHRS and CDR2 YFSETQ. In DNA form, the CDR3 reads TGCGCCAGCAGCTCCAACTCCGGGGAGCAGTACTTC. Its translation: CASSSNSGEQYF.

The chain carries TRBV5-1 and TRBJ1-4, with 9 positions matching TRBD1. This CDR3 is built from 15 residues. The junction had 6 bases not matched to a gene; V was cut back by 4 bases and J by 5 bases. Germline CDR1 and CDR2: SGHRS and YFSETQ. In DNA, the CDR3 is TGCGCCAGCAGCGGAACCGGGACAGGGAATGAAAAACTGTTTTTT. Its protein is CASSGTGTGNEKLFF. Full variable domain (remainder filled in from reference TRBV5-1 and TRBJ1-4): KAGVTQTPRYLIKTRGQQVTLSCSPISGHRSVSWYQQTPGQGLQFLFEYFSETQRNKGNFPGRFSGRQFSNSRSEMNVSTLELGDSALYLCASSGTGTGNEKLFFGSGTQLSVL.

The rearrangement joins TRBV30 to TRBJ2-7; D possibly corresponds to TRBD1 (6 bases). V dropped 4 bases and J dropped 2 bases, with 18 bases sitting between them. From germline, CDR1 is GTSNPN and CDR2 SVGIG (reference sequence). The CDR3 runs 15 residues. The CDR3 region is CAWNSLRDTPYEQYF. CDR3 sequence (DNA): TGTGCCTGGAATTCCCTAAGGGACACCCCCTACGAGCAGTACTTC.

The genes are TRBV11-2 and TRBJ2-1; 12 nucleotides match TRBD2. V trimming: 5 bases; J trimming: 7 bases; junction bases outside the gene matches: 6. Germline CDR1 SGHAT, CDR2 FQNNGV. The CDR3 length is 15 residues. CDR3: CASSHWTSGKNEQFF. In DNA, the CDR3 is TGTGCCAGCAGCCACTGGACTAGCGGGAAGAATGAGCAGTTCTTC. The full variable domain, with the rest looked up from reference TRBV11-2 and TRBJ2-1, is EAGVAQSPRYKIIEKRQSVAFWCNPISGHATLYWYQQILGQGPKLLIQFQNNGVVDDSQLPKDRFSAERLKGVDSTLKIQPAKLEDSAVYLCASSHWTSGKNEQFFGPGTRLTVL.

V usage is TRBV5-4 and J usage is TRBJ2-6; D is uncertain. Germline lookup yields CDR1 SGHNT and CDR2 YYREEE (reference sequence). The V end lost 2 bases, the J end lost 0 bases, and 9 bases lay between the germline ends. The CDR3 is 16 amino acids. CDR3 DNA sequence: TGTGCCAGCAGCTTACCTGGCAACTCTGGGGCCAACGTCCTGACTTTC. This encodes CASSLPGNSGANVLTF.

The chain combines TRBV5-8 with TRBJ1-2, with TRBD1 identical over 8 bases. Trimming at V came to 5 bases and at J to 8 bases, leaving 11 bases not matched to a gene. This CDR3 has 14 residues. Germline V CDR1 and CDR2: SGHTS, YDEGEE. The CDR3 here is CASSSDRGRGGYTF. CDR3 in DNA: TGTGCCAGCAGTAGCGACAGGGGCCGCGGGGGCTACACCTTC.

V usage is TRBV2 and J usage is TRBJ1-1, with 7 bases matching TRBD1. This CDR3 is 13 amino acids long. Germline V gene data show CDR1 as SNHLY and CDR2 as FYNNEI. Trimming removed 5 bases from V and 5 bases from J; junction bases left unmatched: 5. CDR3 residues: CASSTGEGTEAFF. CDR3 coding DNA: TGTGCCAGCAGTACAGGGGAAGGGACTGAAGCTTTCTTT.

J is TRBJ1-2 and V is TRBV7-9; D ambiguous. This CDR3 contains 15 residues. Trimming took off 8 bases at V and 4 bases at J, with 20 bases between the two ends. Germline CDR1 reads SEHNR; CDR2 reads FQNEAQ (reference sequence). Written as DNA, the CDR3 is TGTGCCAGCCGAGGACCCGGCAGGCCACTCTATGGCTACACCTTC. Protein product: CASRGPGRPLYGYTF.

The chain joins TRBV6-6 to TRBJ1-2; D is possibly TRBD1 (6 bases). Germline loops: CDR1 MNHNY, CDR2 SVGAGI (reference sequence). Trimming stripped 5 bases from V and 1 base from J, with 26 bases between. The CDR3 loop spans 19 amino acids. The CDR3 sequence is CASSPYPQGAPLINYGYTF. Here the CDR3 DNA reads TGTGCCAGCAGTCCGTATCCACAGGGAGCACCTCTAATTAACTATGGCTACACCTTC.

The DNA of the CDR3 is TGTGCCAGCAGTTATCGGTCCGCGCGCGAGCAGTACTTC. Encoded protein: CASSYRSAREQYF. The chain carries TRBV6-5 and TRBJ2-7; no clear D. Germline V gene lookup returns CDR1 MNHEY and CDR2 SVGAGI. V was cut by 3 bases and J by 6 bases, with 12 bases left in between. The CDR3 has 13 residues.

This chain links TRBV5-6 with TRBJ2-7; 8 bases match TRBD1. The J segment lost 4 bases and the V segment lost 0 bases, leaving 18 bases of the junction unmatched. Germline values: CDR1 SGHDT, CDR2 YYEEEE. The CDR3 sequence is 19 residues long. The DNA of the CDR3 is TGTGCCAGCAGCTTGGCCAAAATAGCAGGGGGCGCCAGGGAGTACGAGCAGTACTTC. It codes for CASSLAKIAGGAREYEQYF.

The CDR3 loop reads CASSYSSRSNQPQHF. The CDR3 bases are TGTGCCAGCAGTTACTCGAGTCGGTCAAATCAGCCCCAGCATTTT. The chain combines TRBV6-5 with TRBJ1-5, with D unclear. The germline CDR1 and CDR2 sequences are MNHEY and SVGAGI. The CDR3 runs to 15 residues. The germline V and J ends were trimmed by 0 bases and 4 bases, with 10 bases remaining between them.

This clone turned up a few times. V and J are TRBV4-1 and TRBJ1-2; 7 positions match TRBD1. Germline V lookup: CDR1 MGHRA, CDR2 YSYEKL. CDR3 size: 16 residues. Unmatched junction bases numbered 7, after V lost 1 base and J lost 2 bases. The CDR3 loop is CASSQVEGAGNYGYTF. For the CDR3, the DNA is TGCGCCAGCAGCCAAGTCGAGGGGGCCGGAAACTATGGCTACACCTTC.

V and J are TRBV18 and TRBJ2-3; the D is unclear. The CDR3 runs 15 residues. The V end was cut by 2 bases, the J end by 0 bases, with 9 bases between. Germline CDR1 KGHSH, CDR2 LQKENI. CDR3 in amino acids: CASSPLRPSTDTQYF. The CDR3, as DNA: TGTGCCAGCTCACCATTGAGACCTAGCACAGATACGCAGTATTTT.

The genes are TRBV12-2 and TRBJ1-1. TRBV12-2 is annotated as a pseudogene. CDR3 length: 14 amino acids. CDR3 sequence reads: CASRPDGENTEAFF. CDR3 nucleotide sequence: TGTGCAAGTCGCCCGGACGGCGAGAACACTGAAGCTTTCTTT.

The chain joins TRBV30 to TRBJ2-3, with 7 bases lining up with TRBD2. The CDR3 runs 13 residues. With V trimmed by 7 bases and J by 4 bases, 8 bases remained unmatched. Germline V gene lookup returns CDR1 GTSNPN and CDR2 SVGIG (reference sequence). CDR3 in DNA: TGTGCCTCCCGTCTCGCGGGAGCAGATACGCAGTATTTT. This sequence encodes CASRLAGADTQYF.

The rearrangement links TRBV9 to TRBJ1-2, with D possibly matching TRBD1 (6 bases). CDR1 and CDR2 (germline): SGDLS, YYNGEE. The CDR3 length is 15 residues. V dropped 3 bases and J dropped 5 bases, with 17 bases sitting between them. The CDR3 protein is CASSAQGRDLYGYTF. For the CDR3, the DNA is TGTGCCAGCAGCGCACAGGGAAGGGACCTGTATGGCTACACCTTC. The whole variable domain, filled in from reference TRBV9 and TRBJ1-2, reads DSGVTQTPKHLITATGQRVTLRCSPRSGDLSVYWYQQSLDQGLQFLIQYYNGEERAKGNILERFSAQQFPDLHSELNLSSLELGDSALYFCASSAQGRDLYGYTFGSGTRLTVV.